The 29 T cell receptor beta chains in this list originate from one sample, sequenced in a study of cytomegalovirus exposure and HLA in healthy donors. 13 Jbeta primers and 60 Vbeta primers were used for the PCR. Sequencing was performed with immunoSEQ multiplex PCR; in TCRdb, only in-frame clones are kept and a portion is missing. The repertoire has roughly 120,000 clones, 15% of them found once; the top ten carry under 2%. Sequenced sample: PBMCs. The origin of the receptors is a woman under 30 in good health and CMV-seronegative.

The J gene is TRBJ1-1, the V gene TRBV7-9, with TRBD1 as a possible D gene (6 bases). The CDR3 runs to 15 residues. Trimming removed 5 bases at V and 4 bases at J, with 17 bases between. Germline assignment: CDR1 SEHNR and CDR2 FQNEAQ (reference sequence). CDR3 protein: CASSALTGSGTEAFF. As DNA, the CDR3 is TGTGCCAGCAGCGCGTTAACAGGGTCTGGCACTGAAGCTTTCTTT.

The genes are TRBV7-2 and TRBJ2-3; possible D gene TRBD1, 5 bases. The germline V and J ends were trimmed by 4 bases and 1 base, with 15 bases remaining between them. Looked up from germline, CDR1 is SGHTA and CDR2 is FQGNSA. This CDR3 contains 16 residues. CDR3 loop: CASSSTQGRGTDTQYF. The CDR3 region has the DNA TGTGCCAGCAGCTCAACTCAGGGAAGGGGCACAGATACGCAGTATTTT.

J is TRBJ2-7 and V is TRBV18, with D tentatively TRBD1 (6 bases). CDR1 and CDR2 (germline): KGHSH, LQKENI. CDR3 size: 16 residues. The V and J ends lost 1 base and 3 bases respectively, with 16 bases between them. The CDR3 DNA reads TGTGCCAGCTCACCACTACCGGACAGCTTGATCTACGAGCAGTACTTC. Translated: CASSPLPDSLIYEQYF.

This clone was observed a handful of times. The rearrangement uses TRBV5-1 and TRBJ2-7; 7 bases are shared with TRBD1. The CDR3 is 15 amino acids. Germline V gene lookup returns CDR1 SGHRS and CDR2 YFSETQ. The J segment lost 2 bases and the V segment lost 3 bases, leaving 8 bases of the junction unmatched. The CDR3 sequence: CASSSRAGGTYEQYF. The CDR3 DNA reads TGCGCCAGCAGCTCCCGAGCAGGGGGAACCTACGAGCAGTACTTC.

The chain combines TRBV5-1 with TRBJ2-2; D unclear. The germline CDR1 and CDR2 sequences are SGHRS and YFSETQ. The CDR3 extends over 15 amino acids. V was trimmed by 0 bases and J by 1 base, leaving 7 bases between them. CDR3 DNA: TGCGCCAGCAGCTTGGACAAACGGAACACCGGGGAGCTGTTTTTT. Protein product: CASSLDKRNTGELFF.

This rearrangement joins TRBV6-5 to TRBJ2-1, with D tentatively TRBD2 (6 bases). Trimming cost V 6 bases and J 1 base, with 13 bases left between them. CDR3 length equals 15 residues. CDR1 MNHEY and CDR2 SVGAGI come from the germline V gene. The CDR3 sequence: CASRITRGSYNEQFF. In DNA, the CDR3 is TGTGCCAGCAGGATAACGCGGGGTTCCTACAATGAGCAGTTCTTC.

This clone was seen more than once but under ten times. V gene TRBV7-6 combines with J gene TRBJ2-3, with TRBD2 identical over 10 bases. The CDR3 is 16 residues long. CDR1 is SGHVS, CDR2 FNYEAQ, per germline. The J segment lost 4 bases and the V segment lost 4 bases, leaving 8 bases of the junction unmatched. CDR3 sequence (DNA): TGTGCCAGCAGCTCGTTACTAGCGGGAATGGCAGATACGCAGTATTTT. Translating it yields CASSSLLAGMADTQYF.

This chain joins TRBV7-2 and TRBJ2-2; D may be TRBD1 (5 bases). The germline V and J ends were trimmed by 2 bases and 5 bases, with 6 bases remaining between them. Germline loops: CDR1 SGHTA, CDR2 FQGNSA. This CDR3 is 13 amino acids long. The CDR3 loop is CASSLRGTGELFF. The CDR3 DNA follows: TGTGCCAGCAGCTTAAGGGGTACCGGGGAGCTGTTTTTT.

A few counts support this clone. The rearrangement uses TRBV4-2 and TRBJ2-2; D is perhaps TRBD2 (6 bases). CDR3 length: 16 residues. Trimming took off 0 bases at V and 0 bases at J, with 8 bases between the two ends. The germline V gene has CDR1 LGHNA and CDR2 YNFKEQ. CDR3 DNA: TGTGCCAGCAGCCAAGATGTAGCGGCGAACACCGGGGAGCTGTTTTTT. This translates into CASSQDVAANTGELFF.

This clone has only a few counts. The chain recombines TRBV13 with TRBJ2-7; 8 nucleotides match TRBD2. Germline V gene data show CDR1 as PRHDT and CDR2 as FYEKMQ (reference sequence). The V and J ends lost 7 bases and 0 bases, in that order; junction bases with no gene match: 8. The CDR3 totals 15 residues. This CDR3 is CASTLGSGDSYEQYF. The CDR3 DNA is TGTGCCAGCACCCTGGGTAGCGGGGACTCCTACGAGCAGTACTTC.

This clone was detected only a few times. This chain connects TRBV9 to TRBJ2-5; a weak D match, TRBD2 (7 bases). The CDR3 runs to 14 residues. V gave up 6 bases and J gave up 5 bases, with 17 bases separating them. Per the germline V gene, CDR1 is SGDLS and CDR2 is YYNGEE. The CDR3 is CASTGLGGFETQYF. The CDR3 nucleotides read TGTGCCAGCACCGGACTAGGGGGTTTCGAGACCCAGTACTTC.

V is TRBV19 and J is TRBJ1-5; no definite D call. V gave up 3 bases and J gave up 9 bases, with 12 bases separating them. This CDR3 has 13 amino acids. Germline assignment: CDR1 LNHDA and CDR2 SQIVND (reference sequence). The CDR3 sequence is CASSMGVAVPQHF. CDR3 DNA sequence: TGTGCCAGTAGTATGGGCGTAGCGGTGCCCCAGCATTTT.

The CDR3 spells CASSPLAESSYNEQFF. CDR3 coding DNA: TGTGCCAGCTCACCACTAGCGGAGAGCTCCTACAATGAGCAGTTCTTC. The V call is TRBV18, the J call TRBJ2-1; tentatively, D is TRBD2 (6 bases). The CDR3 sequence is 16 residues long. The ends were cut back, 1 base at V and 0 bases at J, with 10 bases in the middle. Germline-derived CDR1 and CDR2 are KGHSH and LQKENI.

The chain links TRBV29-1 to TRBJ1-2; 7 positions match TRBD1. The germline V gene encodes CDR1 SQVTM and CDR2 ANQGSEA. Losses at the gene ends were 2 bases for V and 3 bases for J; bases not matched to a gene: 3. This CDR3 spans 13 amino acids. In DNA, the CDR3 is TGCAGCGTTGAAAACGGACAGGACTATGGCTACACCTTC. Protein: CSVENGQDYGYTF.

The chain uses TRBV27 and TRBJ2-2; the match to TRBD2 covers 8 bases. From germline, CDR1 is MNHEY and CDR2 SMNVEV (reference sequence). V was pared by 5 bases and J by 6 bases, with 11 bases of the junction left unmatched. The CDR3 covers 16 residues. Here the CDR3 DNA reads TGTGCCAGCAGTCCCGGGGGGAGCGGGGGCTCCGGGGAGCTGTTTTTT. This codes for CASSPGGSGGSGELFF.

CDR3 sequence reads: CASSIGEGRQPQHF. Here the CDR3 DNA reads TGTGCCAGTAGTATTGGGGAGGGGCGGCAGCCCCAGCATTTT. V usage is TRBV19 and J usage is TRBJ1-5, with D tentatively TRBD1 (5 bases). Germline CDR1 is LNHDA and CDR2 is SQIVND (reference sequence). The CDR3 consists of 14 residues. Trimming removed 3 bases from V and 7 bases from J, with 13 bases in between. The whole variable domain, remainder taken from reference TRBV19 and TRBJ1-5, is DGGITQSPKYLFRKEGQNVTLSCEQNLNHDAMYWYRQDPGQGLRLIYYSQIVNDFQKGDIAEGYSVSREKKESFPLTVTSAQKNPTAFYLCASSIGEGRQPQHFGDGTRLSIL.

This clone was observed a handful of times. The chain combines TRBV2 with TRBJ2-2, with 10 bases identical to TRBD1. The CDR3 length is 15 residues. The junction had 3 bases not matched to a gene; V was cut back by 2 bases and J by 6 bases. From germline, CDR1 is SNHLY and CDR2 FYNNEI. The CDR3 loop reads CASSEFGTGAGELFF. In DNA form, the CDR3 reads TGTGCCAGCAGTGAATTTGGGACAGGGGCCGGGGAGCTGTTTTTT.

The V gene is TRBV7-7, the J gene TRBJ2-5; no clear D gene. This CDR3 is 15 amino acids long. Germline CDR1 reads SSHAT; CDR2 reads FNYEAQ (reference sequence). The V and J ends lost 0 bases and 0 bases respectively, with 8 bases between them. The CDR3, as DNA: TGTGCCAGCAGCTTAGCGTTTGGCCACCAAGAGACCCAGTACTTC. Its translation: CASSLAFGHQETQYF.

This chain joins TRBV9 and TRBJ2-1, with D unclear. V was pared by 3 bases and J by 7 bases, with 5 bases between. The CDR3 sequence is 11 residues long. The germline V gene has CDR1 SGDLS and CDR2 YYNGEE. The CDR3 is CASSAQNEQFF. CDR3 coding DNA: TGTGCCAGCAGCGCCCAAAATGAGCAGTTCTTC.

This clone appeared a few times. The rearrangement uses TRBV25-1 and TRBJ1-5; a possible D gene is TRBD1 (6 bases). Trimming stripped 8 bases from V and 7 bases from J, with 12 bases between. The CDR3 loop spans 12 amino acids. From germline, CDR1 is MGHDK and CDR2 SYGVNS. CDR3 bases: TGTGCCAGCCAGGGGCCGGGGCAGCCCCAGCATTTT. Translated, it gives CASQGPGQPQHF.

The chain employs TRBV28 and TRBJ2-5, with a weak D call TRBD1 (6 bases). With 6 bases removed from V and 4 bases from J, the gap between germline ends came to 15 bases. This CDR3 has 14 amino acids. The germline gives CDR1 MDHEN, CDR2 SYDVKM. The CDR3 is CASSRSTGPETQYF. The CDR3 coding sequence is TGTGCCAGCAGCCGGTCTACAGGGCCAGAGACCCAGTACTTC.

The V and J genes are TRBV19 and TRBJ2-2, with TRBD1 as a possible D gene (6 bases). Trimming took off 0 bases at V and 6 bases at J, with 11 bases between the two ends. Germline V gene data show CDR1 as LNHDA and CDR2 as SQIVND (reference sequence). This CDR3 has 15 residues. This chain's CDR3 is CASSIDTGSPGELFF. The CDR3, as DNA: TGTGCCAGTAGTATAGATACAGGGAGCCCCGGGGAGCTGTTTTTT. Based on the CDR3 plus reference TRBV19 and TRBJ2-2, the full variable domain is DGGITQSPKYLFRKEGQNVTLSCEQNLNHDAMYWYRQDPGQGLRLIYYSQIVNDFQKGDIAEGYSVSREKKESFPLTVTSAQKNPTAFYLCASSIDTGSPGELFFGEGSRLTVL.

The rearrangement links TRBV30 to TRBJ1-2; no clear D. V was clipped by 1 base and J by 6 bases, with 12 bases between them. The CDR3 length is 13 residues. Germline-derived CDR1 and CDR2 are GTSNPN and SVGIG (reference sequence). DNA for the CDR3: TGTGCCTGGAGTGGCGGGGTACGGAATGGCTACACCTTC. Amino acids: CAWSGGVRNGYTF.

V gene TRBV10-3 combines with J gene TRBJ2-3; possible D gene TRBD1, 6 bases. V shed 4 bases and J shed 0 bases, with 11 bases lying between them. The CDR3 sequence is 15 residues long. Germline V lookup: CDR1 ENHRY, CDR2 SYGVKD. This CDR3 is CAISAGDISTDTQYF. DNA for the CDR3: TGTGCCATCAGTGCCGGGGACATTAGCACAGATACGCAGTATTTT.

The chain is built from TRBV9 and TRBJ1-4; D is perhaps TRBD1 (5 bases). CDR3 length: 15 amino acids. The germline V and J ends were trimmed by 2 bases and 7 bases, with 15 bases remaining between them. Germline values: CDR1 SGDLS, CDR2 YYNGEE. This chain's CDR3 is CASSVSGNVGEKLFF. The CDR3 DNA reads as TGTGCCAGCAGCGTCTCAGGGAACGTAGGTGAAAAACTGTTTTTT.

This clone was counted only a few times. The chain uses TRBV9 and TRBJ2-3, with TRBD2 identical over 9 bases. CDR3 size: 16 residues. The J segment lost 4 bases and the V segment lost 2 bases, leaving 8 bases of the junction unmatched. Germline V gives CDR1 SGDLS, CDR2 YYNGEE. The CDR3 sequence is CASSVQSAGGPDTQYF. For the CDR3, the DNA is TGTGCCAGCAGCGTTCAATCGGCGGGGGGGCCAGATACGCAGTATTTT.

The chain combines TRBV5-4 with TRBJ1-1; 11 bases match TRBD1. CDR1 and CDR2 (germline): SGHNT, YYREEE (reference sequence). This CDR3 has 14 amino acids. J lost 5 bases, V lost 4 bases, and 4 bases had no gene match. The chain's CDR3 is CASSRGQGGTEAFF. In DNA, the CDR3 is TGTGCCAGCAGCAGGGGACAGGGGGGAACTGAAGCTTTCTTT.

The J gene is TRBJ1-5, the V gene TRBV11-2; D gene unclear. CDR3 size: 14 residues. The germline CDR1 and CDR2 sequences are SGHAT and FQNNGV. V lost 5 bases and J lost 3, with 11 bases in between. This chain's CDR3 is CASSQDGLNQPQHF. CDR3 in DNA: TGTGCCAGCAGCCAAGACGGACTCAATCAGCCCCAGCATTTT.

This clone was picked up a small number of times. The chain is built from TRBV6-1 and TRBJ2-3, with a tentative D call TRBD1 (5 bases). The CDR3 covers 14 residues. Per the germline V gene, CDR1 is MNHNS and CDR2 is SASEGT. V lost 7 bases, J lost 4 bases, and 15 bases lay in between. DNA of the CDR3: TGTGCCAGCACACGGCAGGGTATCGCAGATACGCAGTATTTT. Protein sequence: CASTRQGIADTQYF.